One sample yielded the 6 T cell receptor beta chains listed below, sequenced in a study of T cell repertoires in cytomegalovirus infection. Their target antigens are unknown. TCRdb recomputed calls from the reads with MiXCR, one row per CDR3 protein. The sample carries 650,000 to 900,000 distinct CDR3 sequences, about 29% recorded once. Sample: cultured CD8+ T cells from PBMCs, taken from culture after CMV antigen stimulation. All receptors come from a human donor in good health (CMV status not recorded). Some clones in this sample may be carry-over from other donors' samples.

This chain uses TRBV5-5 with TRBJ1-5; 9 nucleotides line up with TRBD1. This CDR3 has 16 amino acids. Per germline, CDR1 SGHKS and CDR2 YYEKEE (reference sequence). Trimming at V came to 0 bases and at J to 3 bases, leaving 4 bases not matched to a gene. The CDR3, as DNA: TGTGCCAGCAGCTTGGAGGACAGGGGATACAATCAGCCCCAGCATTTT. Amino acid sequence: CASSLEDRGYNQPQHF.

This clonotype has a handful of counts. This chain connects TRBV15 to TRBJ1-4; D ambiguous. V shed 0 bases and J shed 4 bases, with 9 bases lying between them. Germline values: CDR1 LNHNV, CDR2 YYDKDF (reference sequence). The CDR3 extends over 15 amino acids. CDR3 in DNA: TGTGCCACCAGCAGAGATCCGCAGTATAATGAAAAACTGTTTTTT. Residues: CATSRDPQYNEKLFF.

The gene calls are TRBV6-2 or TRBV6-3 and TRBJ2-1, with TRBD2 identical over 14 bases. From germline, CDR1 is MNHEY and CDR2 SVGEGT. V shed 2 bases, J shed 5 bases, and the junction held 5 bases outside the gene matches. This CDR3 contains 17 residues. For the CDR3, the DNA is TGTGCCAGCAGTTACGAGGGACTAGCGGGGGTTCACAATGAGCAGTTCTTC. Amino acid sequence: CASSYEGLAGVHNEQFF.

The CDR3 protein is CSARGPGASNQPQHF. DNA of the CDR3: TGCAGTGCTAGAGGACCAGGGGCGAGCAATCAGCCCCAGCATTTT. This sequence joins TRBV20-1 and TRBJ1-5; possible D gene TRBD1, 6 bases. V was cut by 1 base and J by 1 base, with 11 bases left in between. The CDR3 loop spans 15 amino acids. The V gene's germline CDR1 is DFQATT and CDR2 SNEGSKA (reference sequence).

This clonotype was counted ten times or more. The chain links TRBV6-5 to TRBJ2-1; 7 nucleotides match TRBD2. From germline, CDR1 is MNHEY and CDR2 SVGAGI. V lost 7 bases, J lost 10 bases, and 13 bases stayed unmatched. CDR3 length equals 14 residues. Here the CDR3 reads CASNPPDDGGEQFF. CDR3 DNA sequence: TGTGCCAGCAATCCTCCCGACGACGGGGGGGAGCAGTTCTTC.

This clonotype was detected only a few times. J is TRBJ2-3 and V is TRBV7-3, with 7 bases lining up with TRBD2. The CDR3 spans 16 residues. The J segment lost 5 bases and the V segment lost 4 bases, leaving 12 bases of the junction unmatched. The V gene's germline CDR1 is SGHTA and CDR2 FQGTGA. CDR3 sequence (DNA): TGTGCCAGCAGCTCACCCACCAGCGGGGACTTAGATACGCAGTATTTT. As protein: CASSSPTSGDLDTQYF.